Listed below are T cell receptor beta chains from one sample, sequenced in a study of glioma-infiltrating T cells. TCRdb passed the multiplex PCR reads through MiXCR, listing each CDR3 protein once. The table has approximately 4,400 distinct CDR3 sequences, roughly a quarter seen once. The specimen was glioma tissue, nonneoplastic brain tissue, or PBMCs (not recorded which). The receptor source for this set is a human donor with low-grade glioma or glioblastoma, undergoing nonglioma brain surgery, or in good health (not recorded which). Each CDR3 is given without its conserved first and last residue. D genes are given only for firm matches.

CDR3 protein: ASRKTLNTEAF
J gene: TRBJ1-1
D gene: -
V gene: TRBV2

CDR3 protein: ASSPSPTDNEQF
J gene: TRBJ2-1
D gene: -
V gene: TRBV27

CDR3 protein: SARDRGTERNTEAF
J gene: TRBJ1-1
D gene: -
V gene: TRBV20-1

CDR3 protein: ASSPGLARETQY
J gene: TRBJ2-5
D gene: TRBD2
V gene: TRBV10-2

CDR3 protein: ASSLGTLTIQETQY
J gene: TRBJ2-5
D gene: -
V gene: TRBV7-9

CDR3 protein: ASSQVNTDTQY
J gene: TRBJ2-3
D gene: -
V gene: TRBV4-1

CDR3 protein: ASSVTPNEKLF
J gene: TRBJ1-4
D gene: -
V gene: TRBV6-4

CDR3 protein: ASSQDNYGYT
J gene: TRBJ1-2
D gene: -
V gene: TRBV4-1

CDR3 protein: ATSREVVDTQY
J gene: TRBJ2-3
D gene: -
V gene: TRBV15

CDR3 protein: ASSPTSGGTQETQY
J gene: TRBJ2-5
D gene: TRBD2
V gene: TRBV3-1

CDR3 protein: ASSQVPRDYNEQF
J gene: TRBJ2-1
D gene: -
V gene: TRBV4-1

CDR3 protein: ASNFATGFYNEQF
J gene: TRBJ2-1
D gene: -
V gene: TRBV19

CDR3 protein: ASSSLETQY
J gene: TRBJ2-5
D gene: -
V gene: TRBV7-9

CDR3 protein: ASSLANGQETQY
J gene: TRBJ2-5
D gene: -
V gene: TRBV7-9

CDR3 protein: ATSKGLAGGRDQY
J gene: TRBJ2-5
D gene: TRBD2
V gene: TRBV15

CDR3 protein: SVVTSYEQF
J gene: TRBJ2-1
D gene: -
V gene: TRBV29-1

CDR3 protein: ASSSTPGTDNEQF
J gene: TRBJ2-1
D gene: -
V gene: TRBV5-1

CDR3 protein: ASRFPGGGELF
J gene: TRBJ2-2
D gene: TRBD1
V gene: TRBV7-9

CDR3 protein: ASSQETGT
J gene: TRBJ1-2
D gene: -
V gene: TRBV6-1

CDR3 protein: ASSYSVTSGARSYEQY
J gene: TRBJ2-7
D gene: -
V gene: TRBV6-2/TRBV6-3

CDR3 protein: SARSGGADNEQF
J gene: TRBJ2-1
D gene: TRBD2
V gene: TRBV20-1

CDR3 protein: SARAGQGASETQY
J gene: TRBJ2-5
D gene: TRBD1
V gene: TRBV20-1

CDR3 protein: SAPGLVSETQY
J gene: TRBJ2-5
D gene: TRBD2
V gene: TRBV29-1

CDR3 protein: ASGGSNYGYT
J gene: TRBJ1-2
D gene: -
V gene: TRBV12-3/TRBV12-4

CDR3 protein: ATSDRDRDYGYT
J gene: TRBJ1-2
D gene: TRBD1
V gene: TRBV24-1

CDR3 protein: VSSQEGQGRNQPQH
J gene: TRBJ1-5
D gene: -
V gene: TRBV4-1

CDR3 protein: ASIQDPESGVVYGYT
J gene: TRBJ1-2
D gene: -
V gene: TRBV4-1

CDR3 protein: ASTQAEGLMTDTQY
J gene: TRBJ2-3
D gene: -
V gene: TRBV2

CDR3 protein: AIGVGGGQTQY
J gene: TRBJ2-5
D gene: -
V gene: TRBV10-3

CDR3 protein: ASSSGLAGDTQY
J gene: TRBJ2-3
D gene: TRBD2
V gene: TRBV6-2/TRBV6-3

CDR3 protein: SAGDAANYGYT
J gene: TRBJ1-2
D gene: -
V gene: TRBV29-1

CDR3 protein: ASSCVGGVPSNTQY
J gene: TRBJ2-3
D gene: -
V gene: TRBV6-5

CDR3 protein: ASTLRTGNNQPQH
J gene: TRBJ1-5
D gene: TRBD1
V gene: TRBV28

CDR3 protein: SARDEGNTIY
J gene: TRBJ1-3
D gene: -
V gene: TRBV20-1

CDR3 protein: ASSQDGTGPTDTQY
J gene: TRBJ2-3
D gene: -
V gene: TRBV4-1

CDR3 protein: ASSFSFGRGSDQPQH
J gene: TRBJ1-5
D gene: TRBD1
V gene: TRBV12-3/TRBV12-4

CDR3 protein: ASSRRTSGGGTYNEQF
J gene: TRBJ2-1
D gene: TRBD2
V gene: TRBV7-9

CDR3 protein: ASSSWDSAKGTQY
J gene: TRBJ2-3
D gene: TRBD1
V gene: TRBV7-9

CDR3 protein: ASSESGSLDEQF
J gene: TRBJ2-1
D gene: -
V gene: TRBV2

CDR3 protein: SARDPSGGASYNEQF
J gene: TRBJ2-1
D gene: TRBD2
V gene: TRBV20-1

CDR3 protein: ASSPLGQLYNEQF
J gene: TRBJ2-1
D gene: -
V gene: TRBV27